The following is a T cell receptor beta chain sequence with its context. Its antigen remains unidentified. This sample is drawn from a study of Tregs in tolerant kidney transplant recipients. Unstimulated Tregs (CD4+CD25+CD127-) and CD4+CD25- non-Tregs were sorted from PBMCs. The CDR3 has 15 residues. Per the germline V gene, CDR1 is SGDLS and CDR2 is YYNGEE. V lost 0 bases and J lost 0, with 9 bases in between. Study-wide results and limits: Antigen-driven expansion was suggested because donor-specific Tregs expanded more than all Tregs in tolerant patients. This study did not directly address biological reproducibility.

Method: immunoSEQ multiplex PCR; TCRdb's copy keeps in-frame clones and lacks some. The sample comprises about 69,000 clones, 85% to 90% of which are singletons, and around 0.4% rests with the top ten. The chain carries TRBV9 and TRBJ1-1; no clear D. This TCR was sampled from a human donor who received a combined kidney and bone marrow transplant. The sample here was CD4+ T cells from blood, taken before the transplant. CDR3 nucleotides: TGTGCCAGCAGCGTAGAAGCTATCCTGAACACTGAAGCTTTCTTT. Protein product: CASSVEAILNTEAFF. The complete variable domain, with remaining parts taken from reference TRBV9 and TRBJ1-1, reads DSGVTQTPKHLITATGQRVTLRCSPRSGDLSVYWYQQSLDQGLQFLIQYYNGEERAKGNILERFSAQQFPDLHSELNLSSLELGDSALYFCASSVEAILNTEAFFGQGTRLTVV.